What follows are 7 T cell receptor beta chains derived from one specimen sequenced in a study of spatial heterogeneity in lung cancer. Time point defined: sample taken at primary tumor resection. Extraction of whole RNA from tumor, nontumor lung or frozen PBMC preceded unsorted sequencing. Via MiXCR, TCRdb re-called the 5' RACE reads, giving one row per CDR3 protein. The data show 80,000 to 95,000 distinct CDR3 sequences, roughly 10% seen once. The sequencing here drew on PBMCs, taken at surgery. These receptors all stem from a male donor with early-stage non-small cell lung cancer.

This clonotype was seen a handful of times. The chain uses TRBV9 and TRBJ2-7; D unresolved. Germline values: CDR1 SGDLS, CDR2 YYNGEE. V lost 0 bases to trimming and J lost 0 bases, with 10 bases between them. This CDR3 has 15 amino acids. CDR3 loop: CASSVEWGTSYEQYF. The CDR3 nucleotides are TGTGCCAGCAGCGTAGAATGGGGAACCTCCTACGAGCAGTACTTC.

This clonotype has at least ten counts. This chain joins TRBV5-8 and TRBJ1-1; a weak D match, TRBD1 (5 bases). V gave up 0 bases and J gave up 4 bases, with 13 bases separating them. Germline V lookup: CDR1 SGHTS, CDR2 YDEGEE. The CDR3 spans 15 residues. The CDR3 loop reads CASSLVRVWSTEAFF. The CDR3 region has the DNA TGTGCCAGCAGCTTGGTCAGGGTGTGGAGCACTGAAGCTTTCTTT.

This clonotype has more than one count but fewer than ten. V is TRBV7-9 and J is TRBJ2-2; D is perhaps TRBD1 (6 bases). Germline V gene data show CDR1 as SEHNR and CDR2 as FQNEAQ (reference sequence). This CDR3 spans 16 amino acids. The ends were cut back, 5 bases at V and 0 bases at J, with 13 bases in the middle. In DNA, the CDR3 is TGTGCCAGCAGCATCGGCCGGGACACGAACACCGGGGAGCTGTTTTTT. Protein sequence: CASSIGRDTNTGELFF.

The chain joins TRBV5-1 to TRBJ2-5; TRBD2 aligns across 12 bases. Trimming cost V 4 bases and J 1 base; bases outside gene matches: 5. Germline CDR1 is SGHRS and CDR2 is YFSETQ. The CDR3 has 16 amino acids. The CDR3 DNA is TGCGCCAGCAGCCCAGGACTAGCGGGGCTCCAAGAGACCCAGTACTTC. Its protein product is CASSPGLAGLQETQYF.

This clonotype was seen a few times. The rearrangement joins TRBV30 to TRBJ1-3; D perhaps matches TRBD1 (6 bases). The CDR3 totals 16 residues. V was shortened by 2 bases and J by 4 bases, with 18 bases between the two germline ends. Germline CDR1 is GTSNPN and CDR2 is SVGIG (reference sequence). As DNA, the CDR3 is TGTGCCTGGAGTACCTGGACAGCCAGAAGAGGAAACACCATATATTTT. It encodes CAWSTWTARRGNTIYF.

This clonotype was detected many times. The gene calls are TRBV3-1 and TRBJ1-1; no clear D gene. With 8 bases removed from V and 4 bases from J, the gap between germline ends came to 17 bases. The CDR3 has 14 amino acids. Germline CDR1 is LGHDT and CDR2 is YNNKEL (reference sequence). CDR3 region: CASAARGLTTEAFF. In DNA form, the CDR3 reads TGTGCCAGCGCCGCCCGGGGTCTGACCACTGAAGCTTTCTTT. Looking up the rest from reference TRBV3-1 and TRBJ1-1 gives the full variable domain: DTAVSQTPKYLVTQMGNDKSIKCEQNLGHDTMYWYKQDSKKFLKIMFSYNNKELIINETVPNRFSPKSPDKAHLNLHINSLELGDSAVYFCASAARGLTTEAFFGQGTRLTVV.

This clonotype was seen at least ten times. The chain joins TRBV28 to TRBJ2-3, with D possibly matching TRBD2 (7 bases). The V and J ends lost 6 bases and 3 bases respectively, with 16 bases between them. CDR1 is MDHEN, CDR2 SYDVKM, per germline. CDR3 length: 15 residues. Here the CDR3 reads CASSPRGAGTDTQYF. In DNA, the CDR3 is TGTGCCAGCAGCCCCCGGGGGGCAGGGACAGATACGCAGTATTTT.